This T cell receptor (beta chain) was retrieved from a study of cytomegalovirus exposure and HLA in healthy donors. As for this clone: What it binds is unknown.

Overall study findings and caveats: A link between a missense DCLRE1C variant and TCR beta V- and J-gene trimming emerged from a later analysis.

The CDR3 extends over 18 amino acids. CDR1 is LGHNA, CDR2 YNFKEQ, per germline. Trimming stripped 1 base from V and 1 base from J, with 19 bases between. PCR was performed using 60 Vbeta and 13 Jbeta primers. TCRdb's table, derived via immunoSEQ multiplex PCR, lists solely in-frame clones and lacks some. Among around 130,000 clones listed, about 80% were seen once. V and J are TRBV4-2 and TRBJ2-5, with D tentatively TRBD2 (6 bases). This sequence originates from a man aged 30 to 39 in good health and CMV-seronegative. The sample was PBMCs. CDR3 nucleotides: TGTGCCAGCAGCCAAGTAATCGGGAGTGTATACGGCCAAGAGACCCAGTACTTC. This sequence encodes CASSQVIGSVYGQETQYF.